This T cell receptor (beta chain) was documented in a study of blood T cells in healthy people across ages. Study results and caveats: Relative to aged donors, long-lived donors carried more naive CD4+ cells and displayed higher diversity. No one knew whether donors had CMV, which possibly confounded expanded clonotype changes. Diversity estimates from one million T cells were considered underestimates. TCR beta diversity per million T cells fell roughly linearly with age.

With regard to this clonotype: Antigen specificity is unknown.

Through a sample-barcoded 5' primer and a J-beta primer mix, a second PCR was run for roughly 6 to 12 cycles. TCRdb ran MiXCR on the 5' RACE reads and lists one entry per CDR3 protein. The table includes 1 million or so distinct CDR3 sequences, 35% to 55% detected once. There are 18 residues in the CDR3. With V trimmed by 3 bases and J by 8 bases, 16 bases remained unmatched. The chain uses TRBV12-3 or TRBV12-4 and TRBJ2-1, with 10 bases identical to TRBD2. This sequence originates from a woman in her sixties in good health. The sample taken for sequencing was blood. The CDR3 spells CASSFRVLSASGSDEQFF. The CDR3 bases are TGTGCCAGCAGTTTCCGGGTTCTCTCGGCTAGCGGGAGCGATGAGCAGTTCTTC.